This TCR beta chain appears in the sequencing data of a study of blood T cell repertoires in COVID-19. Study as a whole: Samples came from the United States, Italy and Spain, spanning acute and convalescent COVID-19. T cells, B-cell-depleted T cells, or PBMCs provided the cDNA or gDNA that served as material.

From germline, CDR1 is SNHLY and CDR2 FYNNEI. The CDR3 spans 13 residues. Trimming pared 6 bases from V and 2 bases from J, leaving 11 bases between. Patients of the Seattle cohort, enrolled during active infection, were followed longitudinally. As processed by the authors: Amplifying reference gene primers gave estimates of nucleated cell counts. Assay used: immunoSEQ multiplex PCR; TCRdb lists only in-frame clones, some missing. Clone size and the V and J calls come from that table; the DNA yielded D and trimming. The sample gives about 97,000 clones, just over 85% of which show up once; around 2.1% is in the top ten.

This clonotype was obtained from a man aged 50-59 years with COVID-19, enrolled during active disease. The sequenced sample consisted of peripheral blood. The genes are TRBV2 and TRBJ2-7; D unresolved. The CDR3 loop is CASRVTRTYEQYF. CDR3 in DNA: TGTGCCAGCAGGGTAACCAGGACCTACGAGCAGTACTTC.